These 5 T cell receptor beta chains were all obtained from the same sample, sequenced in a study of blood T cell repertoires in COVID-19. Data came from immunoSEQ multiplex PCR; TCRdb stores just in-frame clones and leaves some out. The top ten hold more than 3.5% of the sample, which has over 70,000 clones, almost 90% seen once. Sequencing used peripheral blood. These receptors came from a woman older than 75 with active or convalescent COVID-19.

The chain employs TRBV19 and TRBJ2-5; possibly TRBD1 for D (6 bases). CDR3 length: 14 amino acids. Between the trimmed V and J ends, which lost 5 bases and 4 bases, there was a span of 14 bases. The germline V gene encodes CDR1 LNHDA and CDR2 SQIVND (reference sequence). The CDR3 nucleotides read TGTGCCAGTAGTCATGTACAGGGTAGAGAGACCCAGTACTTC. Encoded protein: CASSHVQGRETQYF.

The chain has TRBV28 and TRBJ1-1, with 7 bases matching TRBD1. The CDR3 totals 14 residues. Germline V lookup: CDR1 MDHEN, CDR2 SYDVKM. Trimming removed 1 base from V and 3 bases from J; junction bases left unmatched: 2. The CDR3 protein is CASSLFGTDTEAFF. CDR3 nucleotides: TGTGCCAGCAGTTTATTTGGGACAGACACTGAAGCTTTCTTT.

The V and J genes are TRBV7-2 and TRBJ2-5; 8 bases agree with TRBD2. The CDR3 spans 16 residues. Germline CDR1 is SGHTA and CDR2 is FQGNSA. Trimming took 1 base from V and 2 from J; bases not matched to a gene: 6. The CDR3 DNA reads TGTGCCAGCAGCTTAGGTATCACTAGCGGACAAGAGACCCAGTACTTC. Protein sequence: CASSLGITSGQETQYF.

J is TRBJ1-5 and V is TRBV15; 9 bases are a match to TRBD1. The J segment lost 6 bases and the V segment lost 1 base, leaving 7 bases of the junction unmatched. CDR1 and CDR2 (germline): LNHNV, YYDKDF (reference sequence). This CDR3 region has 16 residues. The CDR3 nucleotides read TGTGCCACCAGCAGAGGGGGGACAGGGCAGGTTCAGCCCCAGCATTTT. Encoded protein: CATSRGGTGQVQPQHF.

CDR3 sequence (DNA): TGTGCCAGCAGTTTGTGGTCGCGGCAGAGAGATTCACCCCTCCACTTT. Translation gives CASSLWSRQRDSPLHF. The chain uses TRBV28 and TRBJ1-6; D is uncertain. V lost 3 bases and J 8 bases, leaving 17 bases between the germline ends. CDR3 size: 16 residues. Germline-derived CDR1 and CDR2 are MDHEN and SYDVKM.